This entry describes one TCR beta chain. What it binds is unknown. This specimen belongs to a study of T cells in Graves' hyperthyroidism and ophthalmopathy. Study summary: Peripheral blood samples were taken at initial diagnosis, prior to any treatment. Study-wide points: From stable hyperthyroidism, ophthalmopathy was separated by a 13 V-J model.

Authors of the study amplified TCR beta CDR3 regions from RNA transcripts. First-round RT-PCR of the TCR CDR3 relied on the HTBI primer set. TCRdb analysed the multiplex PCR reads with MiXCR anew, one entry per CDR3 protein. The repertoire holds around 600,000 distinct CDR3 sequences, approximately 14% seen once, with under 8% in the top ten. Germline CDR1 and CDR2: SGHRS and YFSETQ. V was shortened by 4 bases and J by 3 bases, with 16 bases between the two germline ends. The CDR3 covers 16 residues. This TCR came from a woman in her twenties or thirties with Graves' hyperthyroidism. V usage is TRBV5-1 and J usage is TRBJ2-2, with D possibly matching TRBD2 (5 bases). The sample consisted of blood. This chain's CDR3 is CASSLEAGGHTGELFF. As DNA, the CDR3 is TGCGCCAGCAGCCTGGAAGCAGGAGGACACACCGGGGAGCTGTTTTTT.